The rows below give T cell receptor beta chains drawn from one sample of a study of ipilimumab plus nivolumab after autologous stem cell transplantation. TCRdb's table, derived via immunoSEQ multiplex PCR, lists solely in-frame clones and lacks some. The table includes around 84,000 clones, 75% to 85% detected once. Specimen: PBMCs, collected in a trial of ipilimumab plus nivolumab as post-transplant consolidation. These receptors were taken from a male donor with diffuse large B-cell lymphoma. The CDR3 runs from the conserved cysteine through the conserved F or W. Fields, in order: CDR3 DNA, CDR3 protein, J gene, clone size, D gene, V gene. A D gene is named only where the DNA matches it firmly. Not every row has a clone size; where given, it reads once, few, many or a size class.

CDR3nt: TGTGCCAGCAGCCCCTCGACGGGGGGGCATCAAGAGACCCAGTACTTC
CDR3aa: CASSPSTGGHQETQYF
j_gene: TRBJ2-5
abundance: NA
d_gene: TRBD2
v_gene: TRBV7-9

CDR3nt: TGTGCCAGTAGTAGTCGGACTAGCGGGGTTCCCTCAGATACGCAGTATTTT
CDR3aa: CASSSRTSGVPSDTQYF
j_gene: TRBJ2-3
abundance: NA
d_gene: TRBD2
v_gene: TRBV19

CDR3nt: TGTGCCAGTAGTATAATCCCAACGGGGGGCAATCAGCCCCAGCATTTT
CDR3aa: CASSIIPTGGNQPQHF
j_gene: TRBJ1-5
abundance: NA
d_gene: NA
v_gene: TRBV19

CDR3nt: TGTGCCAGCAGCTTACAGAACACTGAAGCTTTCTTT
CDR3aa: CASSLQNTEAFF
j_gene: TRBJ1-1
abundance: NA
d_gene: NA
v_gene: TRBV5-4

CDR3nt: TGTGCCAGCAGCTTAAGTCTAGCGGGGGGTAGCGGGGAGACCCAGTACTTC
CDR3aa: CASSLSLAGGSGETQYF
j_gene: TRBJ2-5
abundance: NA
d_gene: TRBD2
v_gene: TRBV7-2

CDR3nt: TGCGCCAGCAGCTTAGGCGGCACTAGCACAGATACGCAGTATTTT
CDR3aa: CASSLGGTSTDTQYF
j_gene: TRBJ2-3
abundance: NA
d_gene: NA
v_gene: TRBV5-1

CDR3nt: TGTGCCAGCAGGCTAGATGTGAACACTGAAGCTTTCTTT
CDR3aa: CASRLDVNTEAFF
j_gene: TRBJ1-1
abundance: once
d_gene: NA
v_gene: TRBV2

CDR3nt: TGTGCCACGCGACTCGGAGTAGCGGGGGGCACAGATACGCAGTATTTT
CDR3aa: CATRLGVAGGTDTQYF
j_gene: TRBJ2-3
abundance: once
d_gene: TRBD2
v_gene: TRBV7-2

CDR3nt: TGTGCCAGCAGCTTAGTTAGAAACACCGGGGAGCTGTTTTTT
CDR3aa: CASSLVRNTGELFF
j_gene: TRBJ2-2
abundance: NA
d_gene: NA
v_gene: TRBV7-2

CDR3nt: TGTGCCAGCAGCTTAGGAGGGACTTCCAAACAGGAGCAGTACTTC
CDR3aa: CASSLGGTSKQEQYF
j_gene: TRBJ2-7
abundance: NA
d_gene: NA
v_gene: TRBV7-9

CDR3nt: TGTGCCAGCAGCCAACGGGACAGGGGAATCGGCTACACCTTC
CDR3aa: CASSQRDRGIGYTF
j_gene: TRBJ1-2
abundance: NA
d_gene: TRBD1
v_gene: TRBV13

CDR3nt: TGTGCCAGCTCACCAGAGGGCGGCTATGGCTACACCTTC
CDR3aa: CASSPEGGYGYTF
j_gene: TRBJ1-2
abundance: NA
d_gene: NA
v_gene: TRBV18

CDR3nt: TGTGCCACCAGACTAGCGGGGACAGATACGCAGTATTTT
CDR3aa: CATRLAGTDTQYF
j_gene: TRBJ2-3
abundance: once
d_gene: TRBD2
v_gene: TRBV6-5

CDR3nt: TGTGCCAGTAGTACCCGGGACAGTGGGGCCAACACTGAAGCTTTCTTT
CDR3aa: CASSTRDSGANTEAFF
j_gene: TRBJ1-1
abundance: NA
d_gene: TRBD1
v_gene: TRBV19

CDR3nt: TGTGCCAGCAGCTTAGGGGGGCCCTTGAACACCGGGGAGCTGTTTTTT
CDR3aa: CASSLGGPLNTGELFF
j_gene: TRBJ2-2
abundance: NA
d_gene: NA
v_gene: TRBV11-2

CDR3nt: TGTGCCAGCAAAGGAGCGGGGCCTTCCTACGAGCAGTACTTC
CDR3aa: CASKGAGPSYEQYF
j_gene: TRBJ2-7
abundance: NA
d_gene: TRBD2
v_gene: TRBV7-9

CDR3nt: TGTGCCAGCACATTCCGGGGGGTGTCCTACAATGAGCAGTTCTTC
CDR3aa: CASTFRGVSYNEQFF
j_gene: TRBJ2-1
abundance: NA
d_gene: TRBD2
v_gene: TRBV6-1

CDR3nt: TGTGCCAGCAGTTTATTCCCGGGACAGGGTCTGGGAAAACTGTTTTTT
CDR3aa: CASSLFPGQGLGKLFF
j_gene: TRBJ1-4
abundance: once
d_gene: TRBD1
v_gene: TRBV27

CDR3nt: TGTGCCAGCAGCTTAGACTATGAGCAGTTCTTC
CDR3aa: CASSLDYEQFF
j_gene: TRBJ2-1
abundance: NA
d_gene: NA
v_gene: TRBV7-6

CDR3nt: TGTGCCAGCAGTTACTCGGGTAGCGGCCAAGAGACCCAGTACTTC
CDR3aa: CASSYSGSGQETQYF
j_gene: TRBJ2-5
abundance: NA
d_gene: NA
v_gene: TRBV6-6

CDR3nt: TGTGCCACCAGCAGAGGAACGGCAGGGAGAAATCAGCCCCAGCATTTT
CDR3aa: CATSRGTAGRNQPQHF
j_gene: TRBJ1-5
abundance: NA
d_gene: NA
v_gene: TRBV15

CDR3nt: TGTGCCAGCAGCCCCGGGCAGCGTAGCATTCAGTACTTC
CDR3aa: CASSPGQRSIQYF
j_gene: TRBJ2-4
abundance: NA
d_gene: NA
v_gene: TRBV7-9

CDR3nt: TGTGCCAGCAGCGATAGCGGGGGGGCGTATACGCAGTATTTT
CDR3aa: CASSDSGGAYTQYF
j_gene: TRBJ2-3
abundance: NA
d_gene: TRBD2
v_gene: TRBV7-2

CDR3nt: TGTGCCAGCAGCAAGGAGATGAACACTGAAGCTTTCTTT
CDR3aa: CASSKEMNTEAFF
j_gene: TRBJ1-1
abundance: NA
d_gene: NA
v_gene: TRBV6-4

CDR3nt: TGTGCCAGCAGCTTCGACAGGGTCGAGGAAAAACTGTTTTTT
CDR3aa: CASSFDRVEEKLFF
j_gene: TRBJ1-4
abundance: few
d_gene: TRBD1
v_gene: TRBV5-4

CDR3nt: TGTGCCAGCAGCTCTCTCAAAAGGACTAGCGGGGGGGTGAGGGAGCAGTTCTTC
CDR3aa: CASSSLKRTSGGVREQFF
j_gene: TRBJ2-1
abundance: NA
d_gene: TRBD2
v_gene: TRBV7-8

CDR3nt: TGTGCCAGCAGCTTAGGTACAGGGGCAGGGACTGAAGCTTTCTTT
CDR3aa: CASSLGTGAGTEAFF
j_gene: TRBJ1-1
abundance: NA
d_gene: TRBD1
v_gene: TRBV7-9

CDR3nt: TGTGCCAGCTCTCGTACAGGTGTGCCCGGGGCCAACGTCCTGACTTTC
CDR3aa: CASSRTGVPGANVLTF
j_gene: TRBJ2-6
abundance: NA
d_gene: NA
v_gene: TRBV18

CDR3nt: TGTGCCAGCAGTGATTTAGCGGGGGAGACCCAGTACTTC
CDR3aa: CASSDLAGETQYF
j_gene: TRBJ2-5
abundance: NA
d_gene: TRBD2
v_gene: TRBV2